This T cell receptor (beta chain) appears in the sequencing data of a study of blood T cell repertoires in COVID-19 (dated by TCRdb to 2018 to 2021). Some background on the complete study: Samples covering the acute and convalescent phases of COVID-19 were provided by collaborators in the United States, Italy and Spain. The prospective study material was composed of cDNA or gDNA derived from T cells, B-cell-depleted T cells, or PBMCs. Deeply sampled blood TCRbeta repertoires from subjects exposed to, actively infected with, or recovered from COVID-19 were included in the dataset. The repertoires were released in a freely available public database meant as a resource for research on the immune response to SARS-CoV-2. The samples were drawn from the first 160 participants of the ongoing ImmuneRACE study and from some 1,300 subjects provided by 6 global collaborators. Nearly every sample came with metadata listing a de-identified subject ID, COVID-19 status, age in years and sex. Where available, HLA class I and class II types were obtained from metadata supplied by the sample provider rather than from assay-based typing. Study-wide conclusions, independent of this receptor: Clinical and demographic metadata were provided uncurated, with the amount varying by source and participant.

Details on this clone: The antigen it binds to is not known. Base qualities are not provided; no much larger clone lies one nucleotide away.

TCRbeta CDR3 regions were amplified from genomic DNA by means of the immunoSEQ Assay, a bias-controlled multiplex PCR. Regarding the original processing steps: The number of nucleated cells in each sample was estimated by amplification of reference gene primers within the assay. Sequence reads were collapsed and filtered to measure the absolute abundance of every unique TCRbeta CDR3 rearrangement. For each sample, productive Simpson clonality was calculated as the square root of Simpson's diversity index across productive rearrangements. TCRdb carries this immuneACCESS record with in-frame sequences only. Its versions omit some clonotypes, under half of them owing to an unresolved V gene in the studies checked, with the rest unexplained. That table supplies the V and J calls and clone size; D and trimming were determined from the DNA. In this sample the table shows around 250,000 clones, approximately 91% of which occur a single time. The ten most abundant clones make up less than 1% of the sample.

Another Seattle source contributed samples from volunteer blood donors who had recovered from COVID-19. Collaborating institutions collected whole blood in K2EDTA tubes following their own protocols. For TCRbeta analysis, collaborators shipped samples in one of three forms: frozen whole blood, isolated PBMCs, or DNA extracted from either of those sample types. As encoded in the germline V gene, CDR1 is MNHEY while CDR2 is SVGAGI. From cysteine to phenylalanine, the CDR3 is 15 amino acids long. Only the CDR3 portion is preserved as DNA: 45 bases, with reading frame beginning at the first base. Trimming accounts for 1 base at V and 6 bases at J, while the number of junction bases matched to no gene is 3.

This sequence was found in a woman aged 40 to 50 who had recovered from COVID-19. The sequenced sample was peripheral blood. The chain was built from TRBV6-5 and TRBJ1-6; 7 central bases correspond to TRBD1. The bases are TGTGCCAGCAGTTACTTCTCAGGGGGTAATTCACCCCTCCACTTT. Its coded protein is CASSYFSGGNSPLHF.